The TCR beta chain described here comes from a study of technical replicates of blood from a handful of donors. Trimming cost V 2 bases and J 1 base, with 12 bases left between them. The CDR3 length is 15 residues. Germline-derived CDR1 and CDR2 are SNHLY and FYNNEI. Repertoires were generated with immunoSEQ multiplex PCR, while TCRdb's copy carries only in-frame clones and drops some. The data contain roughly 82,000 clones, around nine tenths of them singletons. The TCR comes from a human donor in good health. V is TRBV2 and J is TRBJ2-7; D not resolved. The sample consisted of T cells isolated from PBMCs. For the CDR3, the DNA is TGTGCCAGCAGTGAAAGGCAGGCCGTTTCCTACGAGCAGTACTTC. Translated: CASSERQAVSYEQYF.